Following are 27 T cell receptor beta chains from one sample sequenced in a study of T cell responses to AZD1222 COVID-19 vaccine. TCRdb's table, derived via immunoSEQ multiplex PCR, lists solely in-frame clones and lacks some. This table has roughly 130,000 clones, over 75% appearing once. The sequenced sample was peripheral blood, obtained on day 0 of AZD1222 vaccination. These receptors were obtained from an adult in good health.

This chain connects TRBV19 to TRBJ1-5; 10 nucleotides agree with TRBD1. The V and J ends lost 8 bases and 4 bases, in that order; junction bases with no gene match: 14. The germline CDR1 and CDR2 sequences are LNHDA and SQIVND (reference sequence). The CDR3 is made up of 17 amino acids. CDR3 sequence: CASRTGQGNFRNQPQHF. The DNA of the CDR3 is TGTGCCAGTCGTACGGGACAGGGGAATTTTCGGAATCAGCCCCAGCATTTT.

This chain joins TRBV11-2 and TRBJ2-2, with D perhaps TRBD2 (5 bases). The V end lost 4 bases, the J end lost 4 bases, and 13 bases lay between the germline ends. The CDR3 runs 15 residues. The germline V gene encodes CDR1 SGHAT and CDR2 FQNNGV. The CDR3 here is CASSWTYRVTGELFF. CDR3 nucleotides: TGTGCCAGCAGCTGGACTTATCGGGTCACCGGGGAGCTGTTTTTT.

The CDR3 region is CASGHGTGDTQYF. CDR3 in DNA: TGTGCTAGTGGTCACGGGACAGGGGATACGCAGTATTTT. The chain joins TRBV12-5 to TRBJ2-3, with TRBD1 matching over 9 bases. Per the germline V gene, CDR1 is LGHNT and CDR2 is FRNRAP. This CDR3 contains 13 residues. The trim removed 5 bases at V and 6 bases at J, leaving 3 bases unmatched.

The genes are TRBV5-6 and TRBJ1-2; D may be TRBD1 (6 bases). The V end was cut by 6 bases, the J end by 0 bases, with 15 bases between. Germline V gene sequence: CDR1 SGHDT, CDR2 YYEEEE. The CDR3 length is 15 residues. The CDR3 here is CASTFLDRSNYGYTF. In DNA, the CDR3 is TGTGCCAGCACCTTTCTAGACAGGTCTAACTATGGCTACACCTTC.

CDR3 loop: CASSLGGRPFYQPQHF. DNA of the CDR3: TGTGCCAGCAGCTTAGGTGGCAGGCCGTTTTATCAGCCCCAGCATTTT. The chain joins TRBV7-8 to TRBJ1-5; D ambiguous. Trimming cost V 1 base and J 5 bases, with 15 bases left between them. Germline-derived CDR1 and CDR2 are SGHVS and FQNEAQ. The CDR3 consists of 16 residues.

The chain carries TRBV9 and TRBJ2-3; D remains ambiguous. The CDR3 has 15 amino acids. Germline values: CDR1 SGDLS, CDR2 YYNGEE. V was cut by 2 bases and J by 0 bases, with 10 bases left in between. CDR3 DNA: TGTGCCAGCAGCGTTCAGCTGACTAGCACAGATACGCAGTATTTT. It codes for CASSVQLTSTDTQYF.

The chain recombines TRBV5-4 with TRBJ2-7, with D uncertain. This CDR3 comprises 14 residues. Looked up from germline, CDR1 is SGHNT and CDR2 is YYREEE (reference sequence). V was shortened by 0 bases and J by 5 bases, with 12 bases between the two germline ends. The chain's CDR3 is CASSLALGIHEQYF. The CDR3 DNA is TGTGCCAGCAGCTTGGCCTTAGGGATCCACGAGCAGTACTTC.

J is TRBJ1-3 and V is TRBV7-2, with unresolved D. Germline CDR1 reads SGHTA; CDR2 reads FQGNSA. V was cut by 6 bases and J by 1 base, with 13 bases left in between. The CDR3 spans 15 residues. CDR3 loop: CASSSRSGSGNTIYF. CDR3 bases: TGTGCCAGCAGTTCTCGGTCCGGATCTGGAAACACCATATATTTT.

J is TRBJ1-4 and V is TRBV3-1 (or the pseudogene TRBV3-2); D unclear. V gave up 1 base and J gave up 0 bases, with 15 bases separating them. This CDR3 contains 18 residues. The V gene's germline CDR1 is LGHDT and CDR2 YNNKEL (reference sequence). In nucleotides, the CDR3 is TGTGCCAGCAGCCAAGGGGCAGCCAACCTCGCAACTAATGAAAAACTGTTTTTT. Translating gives CASSQGAANLATNEKLFF.

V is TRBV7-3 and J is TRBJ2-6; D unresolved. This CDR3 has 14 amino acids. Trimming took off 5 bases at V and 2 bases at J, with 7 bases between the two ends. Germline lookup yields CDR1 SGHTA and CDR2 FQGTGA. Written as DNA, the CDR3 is TGTGCCAGCAGCCCATACACTGGGGCCAACGTCCTGACTTTC. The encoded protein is CASSPYTGANVLTF.

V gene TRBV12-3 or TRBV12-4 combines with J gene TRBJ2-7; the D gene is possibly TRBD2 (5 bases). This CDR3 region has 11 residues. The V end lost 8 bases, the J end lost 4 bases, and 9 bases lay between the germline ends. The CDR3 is CASGTSYEQYF. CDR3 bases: TGTGCCAGCGGTACTAGTTACGAGCAGTACTTC.

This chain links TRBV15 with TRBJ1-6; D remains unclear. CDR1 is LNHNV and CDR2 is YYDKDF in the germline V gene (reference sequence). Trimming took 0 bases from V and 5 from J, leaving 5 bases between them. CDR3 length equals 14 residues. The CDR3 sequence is CATSRDTDNSPLHF. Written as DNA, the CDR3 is TGTGCCACCAGCAGAGATACGGATAATTCACCCCTCCACTTT.

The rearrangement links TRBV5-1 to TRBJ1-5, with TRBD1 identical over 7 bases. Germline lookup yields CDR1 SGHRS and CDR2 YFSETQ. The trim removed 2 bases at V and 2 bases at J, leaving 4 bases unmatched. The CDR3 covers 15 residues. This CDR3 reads CASSLQGSGNQPQHF. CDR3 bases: TGCGCCAGCAGCTTACAGGGGTCAGGCAATCAGCCCCAGCATTTT.

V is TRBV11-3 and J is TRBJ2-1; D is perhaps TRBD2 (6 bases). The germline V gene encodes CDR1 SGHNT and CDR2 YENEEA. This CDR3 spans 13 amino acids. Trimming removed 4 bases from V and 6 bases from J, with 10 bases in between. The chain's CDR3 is CASSSGTLNEQFF. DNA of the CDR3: TGTGCCAGCAGCTCAGGGACTCTCAATGAGCAGTTCTTC.

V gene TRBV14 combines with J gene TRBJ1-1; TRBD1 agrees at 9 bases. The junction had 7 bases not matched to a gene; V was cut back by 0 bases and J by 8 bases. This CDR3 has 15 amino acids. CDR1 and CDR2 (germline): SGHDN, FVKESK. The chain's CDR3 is CASSQERDRAPEAFF. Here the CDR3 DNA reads TGTGCCAGCAGCCAAGAACGGGACAGGGCACCAGAAGCTTTCTTT.

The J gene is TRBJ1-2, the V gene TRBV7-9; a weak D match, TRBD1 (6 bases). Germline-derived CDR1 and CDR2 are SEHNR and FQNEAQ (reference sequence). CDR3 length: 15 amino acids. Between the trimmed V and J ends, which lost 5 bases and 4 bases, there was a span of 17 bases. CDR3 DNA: TGTGCCAGCAGCCCACGACAGGCGGAATTCTATGGCTACACCTTC. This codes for CASSPRQAEFYGYTF.

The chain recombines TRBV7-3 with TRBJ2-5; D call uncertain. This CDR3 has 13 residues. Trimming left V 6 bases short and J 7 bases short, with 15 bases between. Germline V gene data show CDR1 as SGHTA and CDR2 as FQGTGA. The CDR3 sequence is CASSRGAAGTQYF. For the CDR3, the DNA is TGTGCCAGCAGTCGAGGTGCGGCAGGGACCCAGTACTTC.

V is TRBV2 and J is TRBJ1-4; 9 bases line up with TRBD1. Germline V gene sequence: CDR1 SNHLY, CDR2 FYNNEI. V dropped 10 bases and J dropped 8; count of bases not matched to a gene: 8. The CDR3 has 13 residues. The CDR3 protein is CATSTGGQEKLFF. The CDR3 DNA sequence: TGTGCCACCTCAACAGGGGGCCAGGAAAAACTGTTTTTT.

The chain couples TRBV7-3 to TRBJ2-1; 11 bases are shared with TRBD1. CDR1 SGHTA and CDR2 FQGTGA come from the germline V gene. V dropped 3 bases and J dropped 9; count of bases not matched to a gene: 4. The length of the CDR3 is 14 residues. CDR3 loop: CASSFGQGAGEQFF. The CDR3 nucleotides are TGTGCCAGCAGCTTCGGACAGGGGGCGGGTGAGCAGTTCTTC.

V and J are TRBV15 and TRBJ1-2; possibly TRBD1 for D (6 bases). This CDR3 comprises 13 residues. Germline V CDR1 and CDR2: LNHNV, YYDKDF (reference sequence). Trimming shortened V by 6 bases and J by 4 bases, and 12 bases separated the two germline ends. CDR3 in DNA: TGTGCCACCAGGGGGGGCAGCCGCTATGGCTACACCTTC. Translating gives CATRGGSRYGYTF.

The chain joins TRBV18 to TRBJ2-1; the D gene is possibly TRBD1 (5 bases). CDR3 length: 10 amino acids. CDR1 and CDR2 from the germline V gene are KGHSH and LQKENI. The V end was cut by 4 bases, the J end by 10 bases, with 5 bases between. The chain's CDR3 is CASSQGEQFF. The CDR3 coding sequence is TGTGCCAGCTCACAGGGGGAGCAGTTCTTC.

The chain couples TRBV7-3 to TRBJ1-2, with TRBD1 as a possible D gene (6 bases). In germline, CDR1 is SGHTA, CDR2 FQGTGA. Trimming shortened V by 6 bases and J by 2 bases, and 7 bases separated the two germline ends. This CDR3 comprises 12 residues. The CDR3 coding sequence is TGTGCCAGCAGTACAGGGAACTATGGCTACACCTTC. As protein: CASSTGNYGYTF. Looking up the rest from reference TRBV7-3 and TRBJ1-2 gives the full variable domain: GAGVSQTPSNKVTEKGKYVELRCDPISGHTALYWYRQSLGQGPEFLIYFQGTGAADDSGLPNDRFFAVRPEGSVSTLKIQRTERGDSAVYLCASSTGNYGYTFGSGTRLTVV.

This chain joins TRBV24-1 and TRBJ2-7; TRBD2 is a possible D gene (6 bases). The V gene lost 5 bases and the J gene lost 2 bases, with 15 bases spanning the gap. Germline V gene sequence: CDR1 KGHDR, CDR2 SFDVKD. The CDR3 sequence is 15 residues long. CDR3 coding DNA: TGTGCCACCAGTGGGGGGGAGCAGGGAGCCTACGAGCAGTACTTC. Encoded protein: CATSGGEQGAYEQYF.

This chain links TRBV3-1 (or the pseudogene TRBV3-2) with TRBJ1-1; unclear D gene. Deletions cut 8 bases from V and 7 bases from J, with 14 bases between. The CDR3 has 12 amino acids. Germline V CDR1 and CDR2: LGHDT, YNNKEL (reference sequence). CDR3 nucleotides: TGTGCCAGCCGGCAGAGCACCAGTGAAGCTTTCTTT. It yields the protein CASRQSTSEAFF.

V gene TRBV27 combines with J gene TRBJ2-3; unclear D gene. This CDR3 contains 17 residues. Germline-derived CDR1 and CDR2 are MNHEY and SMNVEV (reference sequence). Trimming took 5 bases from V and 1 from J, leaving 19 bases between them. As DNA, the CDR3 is TGTGCCAGCAGTCGTGCCCGTGACCCTGGGGGCACAGATACGCAGTATTTT. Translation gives CASSRARDPGGTDTQYF.

In DNA form, the CDR3 reads TGCAGCGTGGAAAGGACAGGGAACGAGCAGTACTTC. It is translated as CSVERTGNEQYF. The chain employs TRBV29-1 and TRBJ2-7; 8 bases map to TRBD1. Trimming at V came to 6 bases and at J to 5 bases, leaving 6 bases not matched to a gene. Germline assignment: CDR1 SQVTM and CDR2 ANQGSEA. The CDR3 spans 12 residues.

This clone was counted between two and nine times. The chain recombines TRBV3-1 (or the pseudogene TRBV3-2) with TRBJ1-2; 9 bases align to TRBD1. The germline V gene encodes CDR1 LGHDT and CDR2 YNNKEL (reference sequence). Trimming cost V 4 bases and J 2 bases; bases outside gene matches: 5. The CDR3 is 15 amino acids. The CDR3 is CASSPSGTGNYGYTF. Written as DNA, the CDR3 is TGTGCCAGCAGCCCGTCCGGGACAGGGAACTATGGCTACACCTTC.